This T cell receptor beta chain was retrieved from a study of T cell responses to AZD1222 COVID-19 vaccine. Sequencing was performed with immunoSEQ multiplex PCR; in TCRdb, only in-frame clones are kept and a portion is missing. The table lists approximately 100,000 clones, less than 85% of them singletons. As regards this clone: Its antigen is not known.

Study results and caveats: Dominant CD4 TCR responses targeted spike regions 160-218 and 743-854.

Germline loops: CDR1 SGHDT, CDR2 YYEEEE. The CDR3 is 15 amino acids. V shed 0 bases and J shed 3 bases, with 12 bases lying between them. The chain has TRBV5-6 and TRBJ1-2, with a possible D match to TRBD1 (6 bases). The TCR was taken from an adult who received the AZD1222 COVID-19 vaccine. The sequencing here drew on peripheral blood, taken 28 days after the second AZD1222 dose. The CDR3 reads CASSLEYRDDYGYTF. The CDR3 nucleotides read TGTGCCAGCAGCTTGGAATACAGGGACGACTATGGCTACACCTTC.